These 15 T cell receptor beta chains came from one sample sequenced in a study of vaccination and CD4 T cells after COVID-19. Treatment: approximately 9-day PBMC culture with coronavirus spike peptide pools or control peptides (ViraFEST assay). No antigen is known for these receptors. Cultured CD4+ T-cell DNA underwent Oncomine TCR Beta short-read sequencing. TCRdb reprocessed the PCR reads with MiXCR, giving one entry per CDR3 protein. The data show about 20,000 distinct CDR3 sequences, approximately 60% seen once. Sequencing was performed on CD4+ T cells from blood, cultured in vitro. The origin of the receptors is a human donor who had recovered from COVID-19.

The rearrangement uses TRBV6-2 or TRBV6-3 and TRBJ2-2; D unclear. The V gene's germline CDR1 is MNHEY and CDR2 SVGEGT. This CDR3 has 14 residues. The germline V and J ends were trimmed by 2 bases and 7 bases, with 11 bases remaining between them. The CDR3 loop is CASSYNYRNGELFF. The CDR3 coding sequence is TGTGCCAGCAGTTACAATTACAGAAACGGGGAGCTGTTTTTT.

This clonotype was counted once. The V gene is TRBV12-3 or TRBV12-4, the J gene TRBJ2-4; the match to TRBD1 covers 7 bases. The trim removed 4 bases at V and 5 bases at J, leaving 2 bases unmatched. CDR3 length equals 13 residues. The chain's CDR3 is CASSYRGENIQYF. CDR3 sequence (DNA): TGTGCCAGCAGTTACAGGGGTGAAAACATTCAGTACTTC.

The chain links TRBV20-1 to TRBJ2-3; the D is unclear. The CDR3 totals 14 residues. Germline V lookup: CDR1 DFQATT, CDR2 SNEGSKA (reference sequence). Trimming took 3 bases from V and 0 from J, leaving 10 bases between them. The CDR3 here is CSASPETSTDTQYF. For the CDR3, the DNA is TGCAGTGCTAGTCCCGAGACTAGCACAGATACGCAGTATTTT.

The chain joins TRBV7-6 to TRBJ2-5; 7 bases are shared with TRBD2. The J segment lost 7 bases and the V segment lost 1 base, leaving 9 bases of the junction unmatched. This CDR3 spans 15 amino acids. The germline gives CDR1 SGHVS, CDR2 FNYEAQ. CDR3 amino acids: CASSLGISGEGTQYF. Here the CDR3 DNA reads TGTGCCAGCAGCTTAGGAATAAGCGGGGAAGGGACCCAGTACTTC.

In its sample, this clonotype was seen a few times. The J gene is TRBJ1-1, the V gene TRBV12-3 or TRBV12-4; D is unresolved. The V end was cut by 6 bases, the J end by 3 bases, with 14 bases between. The CDR3 runs to 14 residues. For the CDR3, the DNA is TGTGCCAGCAGAATAGCATTATCCCACACTGAAGCTTTCTTT. Its protein is CASRIALSHTEAFF.

This sequence joins TRBV19 and TRBJ1-1; D is ambiguous. CDR3 length: 16 amino acids. V was cut by 5 bases and J by 0 bases, with 16 bases left in between. CDR1 LNHDA and CDR2 SQIVND come from the germline V gene (reference sequence). The CDR3 spells CASSPITASMNTEAFF. CDR3 sequence (DNA): TGTGCCAGTAGTCCAATTACTGCCAGCATGAACACTGAAGCTTTCTTT.

CDR3 DNA sequence: TGTGCCAGCAGCCCCTGGGCCGGATCTGTGGGCTACACCTTC. It yields the protein CASSPWAGSVGYTF. V and J are TRBV7-9 and TRBJ1-2; D is undetermined. Germline V gene data show CDR1 as SEHNR and CDR2 as FQNEAQ (reference sequence). The CDR3 spans 14 residues. V was clipped by 5 bases and J by 8 bases, with 18 bases between them.

V usage is TRBV20-1 and J usage is TRBJ2-2, with TRBD1 identical over 12 bases. Trimming cost V 6 bases and J 7 bases; bases outside gene matches: 9. Germline lookup yields CDR1 DFQATT and CDR2 SNEGSKA (reference sequence). The CDR3 is 15 amino acids. Here the CDR3 DNA reads TGCAGTGCAGCCGGGACAGGGGGCGAACTCGGGGAGCTGTTTTTT. Translation gives CSAAGTGGELGELFF.

The rearrangement joins TRBV6-2 or TRBV6-3 to TRBJ1-5, with 8 bases aligning to TRBD1. J was trimmed by 7 bases and V by 6 bases; bases with no gene match: 11. Per the germline V gene, CDR1 is MNHEY and CDR2 is SVGEGT. The CDR3 contains 15 residues. The CDR3 spells CASSTGQGGSQPQHF. The CDR3 DNA reads as TGTGCCAGCAGCACCGGACAGGGCGGGAGCCAGCCCCAGCATTTT.

The genes are TRBV18 and TRBJ1-5; 8 bases line up with TRBD1. The J segment lost 2 bases and the V segment lost 2 bases, leaving 5 bases of the junction unmatched. The germline CDR1 and CDR2 sequences are KGHSH and LQKENI. The CDR3 totals 16 residues. CDR3 DNA: TGTGCCAGCTCACCATTCGGACAGGGAGGCAATCAGCCCCAGCATTTT. Its protein is CASSPFGQGGNQPQHF.

J is TRBJ1-6 and V is TRBV30, with a possible D match to TRBD1 (6 bases). The CDR3 spans 14 residues. The germline V gene encodes CDR1 GTSNPN and CDR2 SVGIG (reference sequence). V was shortened by 5 bases and J by 10 bases, with 18 bases between the two germline ends. The CDR3 DNA reads TGTGCCTGGTGTGCGGACAGCGCCGGGTCACCCCTCCACTTT. Translation gives CAWCADSAGSPLHF.

This clonotype was recorded a few times. The V gene is TRBV20-1, the J gene TRBJ2-1, with D possibly TRBD2 on 5 matching bases. The germline V and J ends were trimmed by 0 bases and 0 bases, with 12 bases remaining between them. The CDR3 is 16 amino acids. Looked up from germline, CDR1 is DFQATT and CDR2 is SNEGSKA (reference sequence). The CDR3 loop is CSARDPGLDSYNEQFF. In nucleotides, the CDR3 is TGCAGTGCTAGAGATCCTGGACTTGACTCCTACAATGAGCAGTTCTTC.

This chain joins TRBV30 and TRBJ2-7, with D possibly TRBD1 on 6 matching bases. The CDR3 consists of 12 residues. The germline CDR1 and CDR2 sequences are GTSNPN and SVGIG (reference sequence). The V end lost 3 bases, the J end lost 3 bases, and 9 bases lay between the germline ends. The CDR3 DNA reads as TGTGCCTGGAGCTCACAGGGCTACGAGCAGTACTTC. Translation: CAWSSQGYEQYF.

The chain couples TRBV29-1 to TRBJ1-1; 10 positions agree with TRBD1. Trimming removed 7 bases from V and 5 bases from J; junction bases left unmatched: 4. This CDR3 contains 12 residues. Germline-derived CDR1 and CDR2 are SQVTM and ANQGSEA. In DNA form, the CDR3 reads TGCAGCGCTAGGGACAGGGGTACTGAAGCTTTCTTT. Amino acids: CSARDRGTEAFF.

The chain is built from TRBV2 and TRBJ2-1; TRBD2 agrees at 7 bases. The CDR3 is 17 amino acids. Germline loops: CDR1 SNHLY, CDR2 FYNNEI. V lost 8 bases, J lost 3 bases, and 16 bases stayed unmatched. The CDR3 here is CASLAEAGALGYNEQFF. The DNA of the CDR3 is TGTGCCAGCCTGGCGGAGGCGGGAGCACTAGGCTACAATGAGCAGTTCTTC.